Included here is one TCR beta chain sequence, with context. Produced via immunoSEQ multiplex PCR; TCRdb's table is partial and in-frame only. The table includes approximately 210,000 clones, more than 80% detected once. These data are taken from a study of blood T cell repertoires in COVID-19. The receptor comes from a young man who had recovered from COVID-19. Sequenced input: peripheral blood.

In DNA form, the CDR3 reads TGCGCCAGCAGCCGGTACAGGGGTCAGCGCTCCTACGAGCAGTACTTC. Amino acid sequence: CASSRYRGQRSYEQYF. V usage is TRBV5-1 and J usage is TRBJ2-7; 7 bases match TRBD1. Trimming at V came to 4 bases and at J to 0 bases, leaving 10 bases not matched to a gene. The CDR3 consists of 16 residues. Germline V CDR1 and CDR2: SGHRS, YFSETQ.